These T cell receptor beta chains were read from a single sample in a study of low-dose radiotherapy and immunotherapy resistance in tumors. TCRdb reprocessed the reads via MiXCR and lists one record per CDR3 protein. The sample records just over 90,000 distinct CDR3 sequences, roughly 20% being singletons. The sample was PBMCs, taken after low-dose radiotherapy plus immunotherapy. These receptor sequences come from a female donor with ovarian cancer. Both conserved end residues are part of each CDR3. Fields, in order: J gene, V gene, CDR3 protein.

TRBJ2-2 TRBV7-6 CASTPLAVQGVTGELFF
TRBJ1-1 TRBV2 CASNGQGALNTEAFF
TRBJ2-2 TRBV12-3/TRBV12-4 CASSPLIRGGELFF
TRBJ2-2 TRBV2 CASRDNSNTGELFF
TRBJ2-3 TRBV24-1 CATSDPGHPSTDTQYF
TRBJ2-5 TRBV29-1 CSVDRRQETQYF
TRBJ2-7 TRBV27 CASARLGTSGTWPYEQYF
TRBJ2-2 TRBV9 CASSFRDTGELFF
TRBJ2-7 TRBV12-5 CASGFSLLNRDRGLAGGVEQYF
TRBJ2-3 TRBV19 CASSTPSGYTDTQYF
TRBJ1-1 TRBV28 CASSLWGVEAFF
TRBJ2-1 TRBV9 CASSVISGGTHSYNEQFF
TRBJ1-6 TRBV6-6 CASSRDNSPLHF
TRBJ2-1 TRBV6-2/TRBV6-3 CASRETGTPYNEQFF
TRBJ2-7 TRBV28 CASSFRRTYF
TRBJ2-1 TRBV20-1 CSARGLSSYNEQFF
TRBJ1-5 TRBV5-1 CASSFGTDSNQPQHF
TRBJ1-2 TRBV2 CASSDRDPIYGYTF
TRBJ2-2 TRBV19 CASSKLARGNTGELFF
TRBJ2-7 TRBV6-2/TRBV6-3 CASHRDRGYEQYF
TRBJ2-3 TRBV12-3/TRBV12-4 CASSPGLLTGTDTQYF
TRBJ1-1 TRBV29-1 CSVVPTWNTEAFF
TRBJ2-1 TRBV4-1 CASSRGTRGYSYNEQFF
TRBJ2-1 TRBV20-1 CSASGLAGPLGTNEQFF
TRBJ2-7 TRBV6-2/TRBV6-3 CASSSGGSLSYEQYF
TRBJ2-6 TRBV10-2 CASSGALPGGANVLTF
TRBJ2-2 TRBV19 CASSIPGENTGELFF
TRBJ1-3 TRBV12-3/TRBV12-4 CASSERVRNTIYF
TRBJ2-3 TRBV2 CARQLAGGRTDTQYF
TRBJ1-2 TRBV5-5 CASSLPEQGREGYTF
TRBJ2-5 TRBV6-2/TRBV6-3 CASPNGGKQETQYF